Listed here are 5 T cell receptor beta chains from one sample, sequenced in a study of identical twins. MiXCR, applied by TCRdb to the 5' RACE reads, yields one record per CDR3 protein. The sample lists 400,000 to 500,000 distinct CDR3 sequences; approximately 14% were seen once. These data were likewise used in another study, on yellow fever vaccine responses in identical twins.

Sequenced: CD4+ T cells sorted from blood. Receptors were obtained from a woman under 30 in good health.

The rearrangement joins TRBV14 to TRBJ2-3, with TRBD2 matching over 9 bases. With V trimmed by 4 bases and J by 4 bases, 15 bases remained unmatched. The CDR3 length is 18 residues. Germline CDR1 reads SGHDN; CDR2 reads FVKESK. CDR3 DNA sequence: TGTGCCAGCAGCCTTTCCGGGGCTAGCGGGAAGAAAGCAGATACGCAGTATTTT. Its translation is CASSLSGASGKKADTQYF.

This clonotype was picked up many times. The chain links TRBV29-1 to TRBJ1-1; D unresolved. The germline V and J ends were trimmed by 7 bases and 0 bases, with 3 bases remaining between them. CDR3 length: 10 amino acids. The germline CDR1 and CDR2 sequences are SQVTM and ANQGSEA. CDR3 DNA sequence: TGCAGCGCCTTGAACACTGAAGCTTTCTTT. Translated, it gives CSALNTEAFF.

This chain connects TRBV20-1 to TRBJ2-5; D possibly matches TRBD1 or TRBD2 (5 bases each). The CDR3 consists of 13 residues. V was cut by 4 bases and J by 4 bases, with 13 bases left in between. Germline-derived CDR1 and CDR2 are DFQATT and SNEGSKA (reference sequence). CDR3 coding DNA: TGCAGTGCTACGGACCTTGGGGGAGAGACCCAGTACTTC. Its protein product is CSATDLGGETQYF.

This clonotype came up a few times. The rearrangement uses TRBV3-1 and TRBJ2-2; D possibly corresponds to TRBD2 (5 bases). The CDR3 loop spans 14 amino acids. The V end lost 1 base, the J end lost 5 bases, and 8 bases lay between the germline ends. Germline V gives CDR1 LGHDT, CDR2 YNNKEL (reference sequence). CDR3 loop: CASSQVPGTGELFF. The CDR3 DNA is TGTGCCAGCAGCCAAGTCCCGGGAACCGGGGAGCTGTTTTTT.

This clonotype was found a few times. This chain links TRBV5-1 with TRBJ1-1; D is ambiguous. V lost 0 bases and J lost 7, with 16 bases in between. The CDR3 loop spans 15 amino acids. Germline assignment: CDR1 SGHRS and CDR2 YFSETQ. In DNA, the CDR3 is TGCGCCAGCAGCTTGGACGTCACCTTGTCGGGTGAAGCTTTCTTT. Residues: CASSLDVTLSGEAFF.